The 20 T cell receptor beta chains reported below all come from one sample, sequenced in a study of shared clonotypes between healthy human individuals. Selected positively for CCR7 and CD45RO-negative, naive CD8 cells excluded terminally differentiated effector memory CD45RA+ cells. Sequencing used immunoSEQ multiplex PCR; TCRdb keeps in-frame clones, though not all of them. The table lists approximately 1.9 million clones, roughly 93% of them singletons. Sequencing input: naive CD8+ T cells from PBMCs. These receptors originate from a man aged 18 to 30 in good health. Some clones in this sample may be carry-over from other donors' samples.

The rearrangement joins TRBV18 to TRBJ1-3; TRBD1 aligns across 7 bases. With 4 bases clipped from V and 8 bases from J, the junction kept 11 bases outside the gene matches. The CDR3 runs 15 residues. Germline V gene sequence: CDR1 KGHSH, CDR2 LQKENI. CDR3 protein: CASSLSYRGVDTIYF. The CDR3 DNA follows: TGTGCCAGCTCACTAAGTTACAGGGGAGTGGACACCATATATTTT.

The chain employs TRBV5-1 and TRBJ1-1, with D hard to call. In germline, CDR1 is SGHRS, CDR2 YFSETQ. The CDR3 is made up of 13 amino acids. V was clipped by 0 bases and J by 8 bases, with 11 bases between them. DNA for the CDR3: TGCGCCAGCAGCTTGGTTTCTAGAGCCGAAGCTTTCTTT. This sequence encodes CASSLVSRAEAFF. Looking up the rest from reference TRBV5-1 and TRBJ1-1 gives the full variable domain: KAGVTQTPRYLIKTRGQQVTLSCSPISGHRSVSWYQQTPGQGLQFLFEYFSETQRNKGNFPGRFSGRQFSNSRSEMNVSTLELGDSALYLCASSLVSRAEAFFGQGTRLTVV.

V gene TRBV7-6 combines with J gene TRBJ2-7, with D perhaps TRBD1 (6 bases). V gave up 6 bases and J gave up 2 bases, with 17 bases separating them. The CDR3 is 15 amino acids. Germline V CDR1 and CDR2: SGHVS, FNYEAQ. CDR3 region: CASSLQGPPTYEQYF. The DNA for the CDR3 is TGTGCCAGCAGTCTACAGGGACCACCTACCTACGAGCAGTACTTC.

The chain couples TRBV7-9 to TRBJ2-3; perhaps D is TRBD1 or TRBD2 (6 bases each). Per germline, CDR1 SEHNR and CDR2 FQNEAQ (reference sequence). V lost 1 base and J lost 5, with 19 bases in between. CDR3 size: 17 residues. CDR3 DNA sequence: TGTGCCAGCAGCTTAGAGGGGGGACCCCGAGAGGTAGATACGCAGTATTTT. Residues: CASSLEGGPREVDTQYF.

This chain joins TRBV14 and TRBJ2-7, with 7 bases lining up with TRBD1. The CDR3 length is 14 residues. With V trimmed by 3 bases and J by 6 bases, 8 bases remained unmatched. Germline V gene sequence: CDR1 SGHDN, CDR2 FVKESK. The CDR3 bases are TGTGCCAGCAGCCAGAGGGGGCGCCTAAGCGAGCAGTACTTC. It specifies CASSQRGRLSEQYF. The whole variable domain, filled in from reference TRBV14 and TRBJ2-7, reads EAGVTQFPSHSVIEKGQTVTLRCDPISGHDNLYWYRRVMGKEIKFLLHFVKESKQDESGMPNNRFLAERTGGTYSTLKVQPAELEDSGVYFCASSQRGRLSEQYFGPGTRLTVT.

The chain carries TRBV4-1 and TRBJ2-3; the D gene could be TRBD1 or TRBD2 (5 bases each). The CDR3 is made up of 14 amino acids. V shed 9 bases and J shed 0 bases, with 13 bases lying between them. In germline, CDR1 is MGHRA, CDR2 YSYEKL. The CDR3, as DNA: TGCGCCAGTACCCCCGGGGCTAGCACAGATACGCAGTATTTT. Translating gives CASTPGASTDTQYF.

The chain uses TRBV6-4 and TRBJ2-7; tentatively, D is TRBD1 or TRBD2 (5 bases each). The CDR3 has 13 amino acids. Germline CDR1 MRHNA, CDR2 SNTAGT. Trimming took 4 bases from V and 4 from J, leaving 11 bases between them. The CDR3 sequence: CASSARDGYEQYF. In DNA form, the CDR3 reads TGTGCCAGCAGTGCCCGGGACGGTTACGAGCAGTACTTC.

On this clone itself: Other DNA sequences in this specimen translate into the identical CDR3. The genes are TRBV6-5 and TRBJ2-6; D unresolved. The CDR3 contains 15 residues. Trimming cost V 2 bases and J 1 base, with 6 bases left between them. The germline CDR1 and CDR2 sequences are MNHEY and SVGAGI. This CDR3 is CASSYGVSGANVLTF. For the CDR3, the DNA is TGTGCCAGCAGTTACGGGGTTTCTGGGGCCAACGTCCTGACTTTC.

The CDR3 is CASSLGSGSNTGELFF. CDR3 DNA: TGTGCCAGCAGCTTAGGGAGCGGGTCTAACACCGGGGAGCTGTTTTTT. The rearrangement uses TRBV11-3 and TRBJ2-2, with D perhaps TRBD2 (6 bases). The length of the CDR3 is 16 residues. CDR1 is SGHNT, CDR2 YENEEA, per germline. Trimming took off 1 base at V and 2 bases at J, with 11 bases between the two ends.

V and J are TRBV2 and TRBJ2-7; unclear D gene. The V end lost 0 bases, the J end lost 6 bases, and 12 bases lay between the germline ends. The CDR3 spans 14 residues. Germline CDR1 is SNHLY and CDR2 is FYNNEI. The CDR3 region has the DNA TGTGCCAGCAGTGAAGCCGGATGGCTATTCGAGCAGTACTTC. Translated: CASSEAGWLFEQYF.

This chain joins TRBV7-9 and TRBJ1-4; D may be TRBD1 (6 bases). The CDR3 is made up of 15 amino acids. The V and J ends lost 0 bases and 5 bases respectively, with 10 bases between them. Germline assignment: CDR1 SEHNR and CDR2 FQNEAQ (reference sequence). In DNA, the CDR3 is TGTGCCAGCAGCTTAGCAGGGCAGGGGAATGAAAAACTGTTTTTT. This codes for CASSLAGQGNEKLFF.

This chain joins TRBV7-9 and TRBJ2-5, with D tentatively TRBD1 or TRBD2 (5 bases each). There are 14 residues in the CDR3. Looked up from germline, CDR1 is SEHNR and CDR2 is FQNEAQ (reference sequence). Trimming left V 5 bases short and J 5 bases short, with 15 bases between. CDR3 DNA sequence: TGTGCCAGCAGCCCCCGGGACGGGCAGGAGACCCAGTACTTC. This translates into CASSPRDGQETQYF.

Regarding this clone: A much larger clone differs by one base, so this may be a read error. Other DNA sequences in this sample translate to the same CDR3. V gene TRBV28 combines with J gene TRBJ2-7; D remains ambiguous. Per germline, CDR1 MDHEN and CDR2 SYDVKM. Trimming took off 3 bases at V and 0 bases at J, with 6 bases between the two ends. This CDR3 spans 13 amino acids. As DNA, the CDR3 is TGTGCCAGCAGTTTCGGTAGCTCCTACGAGCAGTACTTC. Translating gives CASSFGSSYEQYF.

Of note for this clone: The same CDR3 is also encoded by other DNA sequences in this sample. V is TRBV9 and J is TRBJ2-7, with a possible D match to TRBD2 (6 bases). Germline lookup yields CDR1 SGDLS and CDR2 YYNGEE. CDR3 length equals 12 residues. V lost 3 bases, J lost 3 bases, and 7 bases lay in between. The CDR3 nucleotides are TGTGCCAGCAGCGCGGGAGACTACGAGCAGTACTTC. Translated: CASSAGDYEQYF. The whole variable domain, filled in from reference TRBV9 and TRBJ2-7, reads DSGVTQTPKHLITATGQRVTLRCSPRSGDLSVYWYQQSLDQGLQFLIQYYNGEERAKGNILERFSAQQFPDLHSELNLSSLELGDSALYFCASSAGDYEQYFGPGTRLTVT.

The J gene is TRBJ1-1, the V gene TRBV7-9, with D perhaps TRBD1 (5 bases). The germline gives CDR1 SEHNR, CDR2 FQNEAQ (reference sequence). There are 18 residues in the CDR3. V dropped 4 bases and J dropped 0 bases, with 21 bases sitting between them. CDR3 nucleotide sequence: TGTGCCAGCAGCTCCCGGCTTGTTCAGGGAGCTATGAACACTGAAGCTTTCTTT. It yields the protein CASSSRLVQGAMNTEAFF.

The V call is TRBV4-3, the J call TRBJ2-7; D unresolved. V shed 0 bases and J shed 0 bases, with 12 bases lying between them. Germline lookup yields CDR1 LGHNA and CDR2 YSLEER. This CDR3 comprises 16 residues. In DNA, the CDR3 is TGCGCCAGCAGCCAAGATGAGTTCTCCAGCTCCTACGAGCAGTACTTC. Its protein product is CASSQDEFSSSYEQYF.

This chain links TRBV11-2 with TRBJ2-6, with a weak D call TRBD2 (6 bases). Deletions cut 7 bases from V and 1 base from J, with 11 bases between. This CDR3 contains 15 residues. Germline CDR1 is SGHAT and CDR2 is FQNNGV. CDR3 coding DNA: TGTGCCAGCAAGGCAGGGAGGTCTGGGGCCAACGTCCTGACTTTC. This encodes CASKAGRSGANVLTF. Together with reference TRBV11-2 and TRBJ2-6, the CDR3 gives the full variable domain: EAGVAQSPRYKIIEKRQSVAFWCNPISGHATLYWYQQILGQGPKLLIQFQNNGVVDDSQLPKDRFSAERLKGVDSTLKIQPAKLEDSAVYLCASKAGRSGANVLTFGAGSRLTVL.

The V and J genes are TRBV27 and TRBJ2-1; 9 nucleotides line up with TRBD2. The CDR3 consists of 16 residues. Germline V CDR1 and CDR2: MNHEY, SMNVEV (reference sequence). Germline trimming cut 5 bases from V and 5 bases from J; bases unmatched to any gene: 10. The CDR3 loop reads CASSTFFGLANNEQFF. The CDR3 DNA follows: TGTGCCAGCAGTACCTTCTTCGGACTAGCGAACAATGAGCAGTTCTTC.

The chain combines TRBV19 with TRBJ1-2; 10 bases map to TRBD1. After removal of 1 base from V and 8 bases from J, the junction contained 10 bases not matched to a gene. CDR1 is LNHDA and CDR2 is SQIVND in the germline V gene (reference sequence). This CDR3 region has 16 residues. CDR3 nucleotide sequence: TGTGCCAGTAGTATAGGCACGACAGGGGGCGCTTGGGGCTACACCTTC. Translating it yields CASSIGTTGGAWGYTF.

V gene TRBV19 combines with J gene TRBJ2-7; TRBD2 matches 11 bases. CDR1 is LNHDA, CDR2 SQIVND, per germline (reference sequence). The CDR3 has 15 residues. With V trimmed by 5 bases and J by 3 bases, 6 bases remained unmatched. CDR3 nucleotides: TGTGCCAGTAGTTTAACTAGCGGGAGCCTCTACGAGCAGTACTTC. It is translated as CASSLTSGSLYEQYF. Complete variable domain (other parts from reference TRBV19 and TRBJ2-7): DGGITQSPKYLFRKEGQNVTLSCEQNLNHDAMYWYRQDPGQGLRLIYYSQIVNDFQKGDIAEGYSVSREKKESFPLTVTSAQKNPTAFYLCASSLTSGSLYEQYFGPGTRLTVT.